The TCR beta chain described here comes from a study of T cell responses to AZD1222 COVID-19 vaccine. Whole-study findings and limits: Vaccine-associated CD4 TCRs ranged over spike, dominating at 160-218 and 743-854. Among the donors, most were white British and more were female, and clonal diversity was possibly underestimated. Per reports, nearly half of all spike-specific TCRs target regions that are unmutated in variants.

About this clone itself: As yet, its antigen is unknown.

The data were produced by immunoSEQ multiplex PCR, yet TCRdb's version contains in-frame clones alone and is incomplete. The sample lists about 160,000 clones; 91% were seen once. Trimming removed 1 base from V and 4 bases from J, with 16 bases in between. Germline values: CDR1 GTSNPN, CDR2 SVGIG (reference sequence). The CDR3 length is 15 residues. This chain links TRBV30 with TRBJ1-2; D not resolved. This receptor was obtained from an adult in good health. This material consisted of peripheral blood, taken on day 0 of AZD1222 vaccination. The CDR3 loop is CAWSARLGNSYGYTF. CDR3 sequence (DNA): TGTGCCTGGAGTGCAAGGCTAGGTAATTCCTATGGCTACACCTTC.